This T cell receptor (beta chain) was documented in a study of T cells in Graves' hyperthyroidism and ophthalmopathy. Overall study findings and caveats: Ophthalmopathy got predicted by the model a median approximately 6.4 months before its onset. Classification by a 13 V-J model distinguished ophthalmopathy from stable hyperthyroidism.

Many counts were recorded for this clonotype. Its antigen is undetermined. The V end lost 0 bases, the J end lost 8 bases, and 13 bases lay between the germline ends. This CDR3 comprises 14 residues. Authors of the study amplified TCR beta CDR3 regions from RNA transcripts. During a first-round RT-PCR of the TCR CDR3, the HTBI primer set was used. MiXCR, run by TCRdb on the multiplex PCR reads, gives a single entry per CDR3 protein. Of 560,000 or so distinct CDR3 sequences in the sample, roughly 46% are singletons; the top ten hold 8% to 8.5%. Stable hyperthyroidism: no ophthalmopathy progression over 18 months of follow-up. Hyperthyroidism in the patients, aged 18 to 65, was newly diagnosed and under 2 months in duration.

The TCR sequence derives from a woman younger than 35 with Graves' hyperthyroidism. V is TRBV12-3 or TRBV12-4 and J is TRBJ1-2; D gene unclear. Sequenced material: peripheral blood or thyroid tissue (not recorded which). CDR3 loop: CASSLALWGNGYTF. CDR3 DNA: TGTGCCAGCAGTTTAGCGCTATGGGGAAACGGCTACACCTTC.